A single sample gave rise to the 24 T cell receptor beta chains below, sequenced in a study of shared clonotypes between healthy human individuals. Profiled with immunoSEQ multiplex PCR; TCRdb holds only in-frame clones, not every one. The profile shows 2 million to 2.5 million clones, approximately 96% of them singletons. The material sequenced was naive CD4+ T cells sorted from blood. Subset indicated: CD45RA+ positively selected. The receptors were gathered from a man between 18 and 29 years old in good health.

The CDR3 reads CASGRSGTAKNIQYF. The CDR3, as DNA: TGTGCCTCCGGGCGAAGCGGGACAGCCAAAAACATTCAGTACTTC. The V and J genes are TRBV15 and TRBJ2-4, with TRBD2 matching 7 bases. The length of the CDR3 is 15 residues. V lost 11 bases and J lost 0; bases outside the gene matches: 10. Germline-derived CDR1 and CDR2 are LNHNV and YYDKDF (reference sequence).

This clone was picked up one time. The J gene is TRBJ1-1, the V gene TRBV5-1; D might be TRBD1 (6 bases). Trimming stripped 6 bases from V and 3 bases from J, with 12 bases between. This CDR3 is 13 amino acids long. Germline V CDR1 and CDR2: SGHRS, YFSETQ. In DNA form, the CDR3 reads TGCGCCAGCACACAGGGACCGGACACTGAAGCTTTCTTT. This codes for CASTQGPDTEAFF. The variable domain in full, completed from reference TRBV5-1 and TRBJ1-1, reads KAGVTQTPRYLIKTRGQQVTLSCSPISGHRSVSWYQQTPGQGLQFLFEYFSETQRNKGNFPGRFSGRQFSNSRSEMNVSTLELGDSALYLCASTQGPDTEAFFGQGTRLTVV.

The V gene is TRBV7-8, the J gene TRBJ1-6; D perhaps matches TRBD1 (5 bases). V gave up 0 bases and J gave up 1 base, with 13 bases separating them. Per germline, CDR1 SGHVS and CDR2 FQNEAQ. This CDR3 comprises 18 residues. The CDR3 here is CASSLARQGGSYNSPLHF. CDR3 coding DNA: TGTGCCAGCAGCTTAGCGAGGCAGGGAGGGTCCTATAATTCACCCCTCCACTTT.

Points on this clone: One end of the junction varies from germline; a read error may be responsible. The chain joins TRBV11-2 to TRBJ2-5; D gene unclear. This CDR3 has 14 residues. Germline values: CDR1 SGHAT, CDR2 FQNNGV. The CDR3 is CASSLDRLGLGEDF. The CDR3 nucleotides are TGTGCCAGCAGCTTAGATCGCCTCGGTCTGGGCGAGGACTTC.

The chain has TRBV19 and TRBJ1-6, with D perhaps TRBD1 (5 bases). CDR3 length equals 18 residues. Trimming removed 5 bases at V and 0 bases at J, with 17 bases between. CDR1 and CDR2 (germline): LNHDA, SQIVND (reference sequence). As DNA, the CDR3 is TGTGCCAGTAGTTTCCCCGGGACGGAGAGCTCCTATAATTCACCCCTCCACTTT. It is translated as CASSFPGTESSYNSPLHF.

The CDR3 nucleotides read TGTGCCATCAGGGGAACAGGGAGCACTGAAGCTTTCTTT. This codes for CAIRGTGSTEAFF. V is TRBV10-3 and J is TRBJ1-1; D perhaps matches TRBD1 (6 bases). V lost 6 bases to trimming and J lost 4 bases, with 12 bases between them. Germline assignment: CDR1 ENHRY and CDR2 SYGVKD. The CDR3 is 13 amino acids.

This chain connects TRBV7-2 to TRBJ1-6; the D is unclear. V was pared by 5 bases and J by 8 bases, with 16 bases between. CDR1 and CDR2 from the germline V gene are SGHTA and FQGNSA. This CDR3 has 15 residues. The CDR3 DNA reads TGTGCCAGCAGCCATAGTCGGGCCTGGGATTCACCCCTCCACTTT. This translates into CASSHSRAWDSPLHF.

V gene TRBV5-1 combines with J gene TRBJ1-6; no clear D. CDR3 length: 14 amino acids. Germline V lookup: CDR1 SGHRS, CDR2 YFSETQ. Trimming took off 4 bases at V and 6 bases at J, with 11 bases between the two ends. CDR3 DNA sequence: TGCGCCAGCAGCCCGACGGTGACTAATTCACCCCTCCACTTT. Its translation is CASSPTVTNSPLHF.

This chain links TRBV10-1 with TRBJ2-2; D is unresolved. Deletions cut 5 bases from V and 0 bases from J, with 13 bases between. The CDR3 extends over 16 amino acids. Germline V CDR1 and CDR2: WNHNN, SYGVQD (reference sequence). CDR3 region: CASSPLGGANTGELFF. DNA of the CDR3: TGCGCCAGCAGTCCCCTCGGTGGGGCGAACACCGGGGAGCTGTTTTTT.

The chain joins TRBV2 to TRBJ2-2, with D unresolved. Germline-derived CDR1 and CDR2 are SNHLY and FYNNEI. The CDR3 totals 13 residues. V was pared by 6 bases and J by 3 bases, with 8 bases between. CDR3 in amino acids: CASRGTYTGELFF. The CDR3 bases are TGTGCCAGCAGGGGTACATACACCGGGGAGCTGTTTTTT.

The chain employs TRBV27 and TRBJ1-5; 9 positions agree with TRBD1. V lost 6 bases and J lost 7; bases outside the gene matches: 7. This CDR3 has 14 amino acids. Germline CDR1 MNHEY, CDR2 SMNVEV (reference sequence). CDR3 coding DNA: TGTGCCAGCAGCCCCGGGACAGGGTGGCAGCCCCAGCATTTT. This sequence encodes CASSPGTGWQPQHF.

The chain has TRBV19 and TRBJ1-1; D is unresolved. V gave up 5 bases and J gave up 8 bases, with 15 bases separating them. This CDR3 is built from 13 residues. Germline CDR1 and CDR2: LNHDA and SQIVND (reference sequence). The CDR3 DNA reads TGTGCCAGTAGTCCCCCACAGCGTCTGGAAGCTTTCTTT. Residues: CASSPPQRLEAFF.

The V gene is TRBV29-1, the J gene TRBJ2-4, with TRBD2 matching 8 bases. CDR3 length: 15 residues. With V trimmed by 8 bases and J by 3 bases, 12 bases remained unmatched. CDR1 and CDR2 (germline): SQVTM, ANQGSEA. CDR3 in amino acids: CSFTSAGAVKNIQYF. CDR3 DNA: TGCAGCTTTACATCAGCGGGAGCGGTCAAAAACATTCAGTACTTC.

The chain has TRBV28 and TRBJ1-5; D perhaps matches TRBD1 (6 bases). The CDR3 is 14 amino acids. Germline CDR1 is MDHEN and CDR2 is SYDVKM. V was shortened by 9 bases and J by 5 bases, with 17 bases between the two germline ends. The CDR3 protein is CASGGVGGYQPQHF. DNA for the CDR3: TGTGCCAGTGGTGGGGTGGGGGGCTATCAGCCCCAGCATTTT.

The rearrangement joins TRBV20-1 to TRBJ2-5; unclear D gene. There are 11 residues in the CDR3. V was clipped by 6 bases and J by 5 bases, with 10 bases between them. The V gene's germline CDR1 is DFQATT and CDR2 SNEGSKA (reference sequence). CDR3 coding DNA: TGCAGTGCCGTCGACTCGGAGACCCAGTACTTC. Encoded protein: CSAVDSETQYF.

J is TRBJ1-1 and V is TRBV6-1; 7 bases match TRBD1. Germline values: CDR1 MNHNS, CDR2 SASEGT. The CDR3 has 13 residues. The V and J ends lost 7 bases and 4 bases, in that order; junction bases with no gene match: 6. The CDR3 spells CASNLRDSTEAFF. CDR3 in DNA: TGTGCCAGCAACCTCCGGGACAGCACTGAAGCTTTCTTT.

Here the CDR3 reads CASSLVPQGYNEQFF. CDR3 coding DNA: TGTGCCAGCAGCTTGGTTCCGCAGGGGTACAATGAGCAGTTCTTC. The chain links TRBV5-6 to TRBJ2-1, with D possibly being TRBD1 (6 bases). The germline V gene has CDR1 SGHDT and CDR2 YYEEEE. V lost 0 bases, J lost 4 bases, and 11 bases lay in between. This CDR3 region has 15 residues.

The chain combines TRBV7-2 with TRBJ1-5, with no clear D. Per the germline V gene, CDR1 is SGHTA and CDR2 is FQGNSA. V lost 2 bases to trimming and J lost 4 bases, with 12 bases between them. The CDR3 is 15 residues long. The chain's CDR3 is CASSLQTHGNQPQHF. CDR3 nucleotides: TGTGCCAGCAGCTTACAGACTCACGGGAATCAGCCCCAGCATTTT.

The chain links TRBV30 to TRBJ2-1; 8 nucleotides line up with TRBD2. This CDR3 region has 16 residues. Germline V gene data show CDR1 as GTSNPN and CDR2 as SVGIG (reference sequence). Trimming removed 2 bases from V and 14 bases from J; junction bases left unmatched: 20. The CDR3 is CAWSLPGLGFSGREFF. CDR3 DNA sequence: TGTGCCTGGAGTCTCCCGGGACTAGGCTTTTCGGGTCGGGAGTTCTTC. The complete variable domain, with remaining parts taken from reference TRBV30 and TRBJ2-1, reads SQTIHQWPATLVQPVGSPLSLECTVEGTSNPNLYWYRQAAGRGLQLLFYSVGIGQISSEVPQNLSASRPQDRQFILSSKKLLLSDSGFYLCAWSLPGLGFSGREFFGPGTRLTVL.

The chain combines TRBV6-4 with TRBJ2-2; D uncertain. The CDR3 runs to 14 residues. Germline V CDR1 and CDR2: MRHNA, SNTAGT. Trimming took off 0 bases at V and 6 bases at J, with 8 bases between the two ends. The CDR3 DNA reads as TGTGCCAGCAGTGACTCTGTGACGGCCGGGGAGCTGTTTTTT. Encoded protein: CASSDSVTAGELFF.

The J gene is TRBJ1-4, the V gene TRBV4-3; D is unclear. Per germline, CDR1 LGHNA and CDR2 YSLEER. V dropped 0 bases and J dropped 8 bases, with 7 bases sitting between them. The CDR3 is 13 amino acids. In DNA form, the CDR3 reads TGCGCCAGCAGCCAAGAAGCGGGGGAAAAACTGTTTTTT. Encoded protein: CASSQEAGEKLFF.

The J gene is TRBJ1-2, the V gene TRBV7-6, with D hard to call. This CDR3 spans 15 amino acids. With 0 bases removed from V and 0 bases from J, the gap between germline ends came to 8 bases. Per the germline V gene, CDR1 is SGHVS and CDR2 is FNYEAQ. CDR3 sequence reads: CASSLAADTNYGYTF. The CDR3 DNA sequence: TGTGCCAGCAGCTTAGCAGCAGATACTAACTATGGCTACACCTTC.

The chain combines TRBV21-1 with TRBJ2-4. TRBV21-1 is deemed a pseudogene. The CDR3 is made up of 13 amino acids. CDR3 bases: TGTGCCAGCAGCAAAGCGCTCCGTCATTCTCAGTACTTC. Translation gives CASSKALRHSQYF.

This chain joins TRBV4-1 and TRBJ2-4; 9 bases fit TRBD1. Germline V lookup: CDR1 MGHRA, CDR2 YSYEKL. CDR3 length equals 16 residues. V lost 3 bases and J lost 1; bases outside the gene matches: 4. Here the CDR3 reads CASSHVDRGAKNIQYF. Written as DNA, the CDR3 is TGCGCCAGCAGCCACGTAGACAGGGGGGCCAAAAACATTCAGTACTTC.